This entry concerns a single T cell receptor beta chain. The source of the sample is a study of T cell clones after liver transplantation. Assay used: immunoSEQ multiplex PCR; TCRdb lists only in-frame clones, some missing. The table records roughly 6,500 clones, roughly 78% of them present only once. The sequence was obtained from a human patient who received a liver transplant. Some T cells may be graft donor cells. The sequences come from CD8+ T cells from blood, collected 24 months after liver transplant.

The CDR3 DNA reads TGTGCCAGCAGTCCGGGACAGGGTACCTACGAGCAGTACTTC. Its protein product is CASSPGQGTYEQYF. The chain joins TRBV2 to TRBJ2-7, with 9 nucleotides matching TRBD1. Germline V gene data show CDR1 as SNHLY and CDR2 as FYNNEI. V gave up 5 bases and J gave up 2 bases; unmatched junction bases: 4. This CDR3 has 14 amino acids.